The entry that follows covers one T cell receptor beta chain sequence. Its antigen is currently not known. Nothing much larger sits one base from this clone, and base qualities are not available. The immunoSEQ Assay, a bias-controlled multiplex PCR, was used to amplify TCRbeta CDR3 regions from genomic DNA. The original methods were these. The number of nucleated cells in each sample was estimated from the amplification of reference gene primers within the assay. To quantify the absolute abundance of each unique TCRbeta CDR3 rearrangement, sequence reads were collapsed and filtered. For each sample, productive Simpson clonality was calculated as the square root of Simpson's diversity index across productive rearrangements. TCRdb holds this immuneACCESS table with in-frame rearrangements only. Some clones are missing; in checked studies, unresolved V genes explain under half, and the rest has no known cause. V and J calls and clone size follow that table, whereas D and trimming were derived from the DNA. Counted in this sample were about 100,000 clones; around four fifths of them appeared once. The ten largest clones take up around 29% of the sample.

This sample was included in a study of blood T cell repertoires in COVID-19 (dated by TCRdb to the early 2020s). Broadly, across the study: Collaborator samples came from the United States, Italy and Spain and covered acute and convalescent phases of COVID-19. The prospective study material was composed of cDNA or gDNA derived from T cells, B-cell-depleted T cells, or PBMCs. The dataset comprised deeply sampled blood TCRbeta repertoires from subjects exposed to, actively infected with, or recovered from COVID-19. The repertoires were made available in a free public database intended to serve as a resource for research on the immune response to SARS-CoV-2. The samples were drawn from two sources: the first 160 participants of the ongoing ImmuneRACE study, and 1,000 to 1,500 subjects contributed by 6 global collaborators. The sample metadata nearly always contained a de-identified subject ID, COVID-19 status, age in years and sex. Where available, HLA class I and class II types were taken from metadata supplied by the sample provider and were not determined by assay-based typing. The research as a whole found: How much clinical and demographic metadata was included differed by source and by participant, and the metadata was provided uncurated.

Whole blood was collected in K2EDTA tubes by collaborating institutions according to the institutions' own protocols. For TCRbeta analysis, collaborator samples were shipped as frozen whole blood, as isolated PBMCs, or as DNA extracted from either sample type. From the germline V gene (reference sequence), CDR1 is WNHNN and CDR2 is SYGVQD. From cysteine to phenylalanine, the CDR3 is 15 amino acids long. The read is trimmed to its CDR3 DNA, 45 bases read in frame from base 1. From V the trimming removes 3 bases and from J it removes 7 bases, while the gene matches leave 6 bases of the junction unaccounted for.

The sample comprised peripheral blood. The chain joins TRBV10-1 to TRBJ1-4, with 9 bases matching TRBD1. The TCR was taken from a man in his 70s with active or convalescent COVID-19. The CDR3 in this case is CASSDQDRGCEKLFF. The sequence in DNA is TGCGCCAGCAGTGACCAGGACAGGGGCTGTGAAAAACTGTTTTTT.